Listed below are T cell receptor beta chains from one sample, sequenced in a study of blood T cell repertoires in COVID-19. Clones were sequenced by immunoSEQ multiplex PCR, and TCRdb holds only the in-frame ones, with some missing. The sample holds 120,000 to 150,000 clones, roughly 90% seen once. Sequenced: PBMCs or T cells enriched from blood (not recorded which). The source of these receptors is a woman in her twenties or thirties with acute COVID-19. Each CDR3 is given with its conserved first and last residue. D genes are given only for firm matches. Clone sizes are given selectively: once, few, many, or a class where the clone is expanded.

TRBV3-1/TRBV3-2	TRBJ2-5	-	-	TGTGCCAGCAGCCAACTGTACAGAAGGGAGACCCAGTACTTC	CASSQLYRRETQYF
TRBV18	TRBJ1-5	few	-	TGTGCCAGCTCACCAGGGGGAGGGGCGGGTCAGCCCCAGCATTTT	CASSPGGGAGQPQHF
TRBV7-2	TRBJ2-3	-	TRBD2	TGTGCCAGCAGCTCCGGACTAGCGGGAGCGGCAGATACGCAGTATTTT	CASSSGLAGAADTQYF
TRBV9	TRBJ1-4	-	-	TGTGCCAGCAGCTCAACAACTAATGAAAAACTGTTTTTT	CASSSTTNEKLFF
TRBV28	TRBJ2-3	-	TRBD2	TGTGCCAGCAGCCCTAGCGGGCGCACAGATACGCAGTATTTT	CASSPSGRTDTQYF
TRBV25-1	TRBJ1-4	-	TRBD1	TGTGCCAGCAGTGAACGGACAGGGGGATCGGAGTATGGTGAAAAACTGTTTTTT	CASSERTGGSEYGEKLFF
TRBV24-1	TRBJ2-1	-	TRBD2	TGTGCCACCAGTGATACCCCTACTAGCGGCAGTCGGGATGAGCAGTTCTTC	CATSDTPTSGSRDEQFF
TRBV2	TRBJ2-1	-	TRBD2	TGTGCCAGCAGTGTCCGGACTAGCGGTAATGAGCAGTTCTTC	CASSVRTSGNEQFF
TRBV11-2	TRBJ1-2	-	TRBD1	TGTGCCAGCAGCTTAGTTTCGGGACAGGCGGTCGATGGCTACACCTTC	CASSLVSGQAVDGYTF
TRBV12-5	TRBJ1-2	-	TRBD1	TGTGCCCAGAGGGGAACAGGGGAGACACCTAACTATGGCTACACCTTC	CAQRGTGETPNYGYTF
TRBV28	TRBJ2-1	-	TRBD2	TGTGCCAGCAAAGGTAGCGGGAGGGGTGGGGATGAGCAGTTCTTC	CASKGSGRGGDEQFF
TRBV7-9	TRBJ1-1	-	TRBD1	TGTGCCAGCAGCTCGGCGGGGTCAGGGGGCGCTTCTGAAGCTTTCTTT	CASSSAGSGGASEAFF
TRBV18	TRBJ2-1	-	-	TGTGCCAGCTCACCTGACTTAGATAGCAATGAGCAGTTCTTC	CASSPDLDSNEQFF
TRBV19	TRBJ2-7	-	-	TGTGCCACCCAACCAGACAGGAAGCCCTACGAGCAGTACTTC	CATQPDRKPYEQYF
TRBV6-4	TRBJ1-6	-	-	TGTGCCAGCAGTGAGCTCGGGAACTATAATTCACCCCTCCACTTT	CASSELGNYNSPLHF
TRBV2	TRBJ1-2	-	TRBD1	TGTGCCAGCTGCGATGGGACAGGAGCCTATGGCTACACCTTC	CASCDGTGAYGYTF
TRBV6-5	TRBJ1-2	-	TRBD1	TGTGCCAGCAGGCCGCCGCCCGGGACAGGGTCAGGCTACACCTTC	CASRPPPGTGSGYTF